This T cell receptor (beta chain) was sequenced for a study of spatial heterogeneity in lung cancer. The overall study: The study consistently detected more beta-chain than alpha-chain sequences.

The CDR3 sequence is 14 residues long. Trimming left V 6 bases short and J 0 bases short, with 10 bases between. Germline CDR1 SNHLY, CDR2 FYNNEI. The library protocol tagged each TCR cDNA with a unique molecular identifier. TCRdb called the 5' RACE reads again in MiXCR, with one record for every CDR3 protein. The sample holds tens of thousands of distinct CDR3 sequences, under 9% seen once. The time point here: sample taken at primary tumor resection. Sequencing covered unsorted whole RNA taken from tumor, nontumor lung or frozen PBMC. 72 TRACERx patients with early, untreated non-small cell lung cancer donated samples.

The material was PBMCs, obtained at surgery. The clonotype originates from a male donor with early-stage non-small cell lung cancer. The chain uses TRBV2 and TRBJ2-3, with D possibly matching TRBD2 (6 bases). The CDR3 region is CASRRGASTDTQYF. For the CDR3, the DNA is TGTGCCAGCAGGCGGGGCGCTAGCACAGATACGCAGTATTTT.